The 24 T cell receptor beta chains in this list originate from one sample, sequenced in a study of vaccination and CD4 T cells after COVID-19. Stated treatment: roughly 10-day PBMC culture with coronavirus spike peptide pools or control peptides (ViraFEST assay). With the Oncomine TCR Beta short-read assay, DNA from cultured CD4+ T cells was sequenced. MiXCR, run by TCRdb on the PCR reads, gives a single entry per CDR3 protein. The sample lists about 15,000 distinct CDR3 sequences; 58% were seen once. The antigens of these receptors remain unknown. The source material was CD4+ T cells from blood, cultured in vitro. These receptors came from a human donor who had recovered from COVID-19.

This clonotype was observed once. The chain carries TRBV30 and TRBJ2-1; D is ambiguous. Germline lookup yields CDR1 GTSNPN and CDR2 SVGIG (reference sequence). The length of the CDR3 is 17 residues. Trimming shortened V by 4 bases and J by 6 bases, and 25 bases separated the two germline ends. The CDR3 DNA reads TGTGCCTGGACCCAGTCCCCTCGGTCCGGGCAATTCAATGAGCAGTTCTTC. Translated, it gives CAWTQSPRSGQFNEQFF.

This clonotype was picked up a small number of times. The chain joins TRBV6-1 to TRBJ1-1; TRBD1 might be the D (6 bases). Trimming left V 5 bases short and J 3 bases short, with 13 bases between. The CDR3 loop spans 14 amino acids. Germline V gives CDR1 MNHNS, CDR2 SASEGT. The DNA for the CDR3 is TGTGCCAGCAGTCTCAGGGGAGGGGACACTGAAGCTTTCTTT. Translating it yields CASSLRGGDTEAFF.

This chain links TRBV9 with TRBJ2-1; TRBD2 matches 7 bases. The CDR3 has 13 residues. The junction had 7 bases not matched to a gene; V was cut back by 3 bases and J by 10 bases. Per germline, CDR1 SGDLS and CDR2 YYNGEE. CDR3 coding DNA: TGTGCCAGCAGCGCCCGGGACTACGAAGAGCAGTTCTTC. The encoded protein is CASSARDYEEQFF.

CDR3 nucleotides: TGTGCCAGCAGCCAAGGGTTTGGAAACACCATATATTTT. This codes for CASSQGFGNTIYF. V is TRBV14 and J is TRBJ1-3; D not resolved. This CDR3 comprises 13 residues. The germline V gene has CDR1 SGHDN and CDR2 FVKESK. The germline V and J ends were trimmed by 1 base and 3 bases, with 4 bases remaining between them.

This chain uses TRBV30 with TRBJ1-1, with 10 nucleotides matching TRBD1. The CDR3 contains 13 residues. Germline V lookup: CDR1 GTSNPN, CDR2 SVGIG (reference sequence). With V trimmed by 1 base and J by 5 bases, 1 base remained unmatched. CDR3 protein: CAWSGTGGTEAFF. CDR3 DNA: TGTGCCTGGAGTGGGACAGGGGGAACTGAAGCTTTCTTT.

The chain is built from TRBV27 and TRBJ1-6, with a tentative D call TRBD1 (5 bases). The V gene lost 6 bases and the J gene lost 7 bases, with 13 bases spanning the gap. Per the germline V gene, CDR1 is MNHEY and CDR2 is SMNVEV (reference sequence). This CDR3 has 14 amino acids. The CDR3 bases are TGTGCCAGCAGCTACGACAGAGAGAATTCACCCCTCCACTTT. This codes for CASSYDRENSPLHF.

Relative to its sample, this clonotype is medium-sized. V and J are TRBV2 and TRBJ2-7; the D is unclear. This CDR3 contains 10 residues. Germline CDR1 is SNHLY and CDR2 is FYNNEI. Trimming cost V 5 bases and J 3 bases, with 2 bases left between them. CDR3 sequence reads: CASSNYEQYF. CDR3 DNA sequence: TGTGCCAGCAGTAACTACGAGCAGTACTTC.

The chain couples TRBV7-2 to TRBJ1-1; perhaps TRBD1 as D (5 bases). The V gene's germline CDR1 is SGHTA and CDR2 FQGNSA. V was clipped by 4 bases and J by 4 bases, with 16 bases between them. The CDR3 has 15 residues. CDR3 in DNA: TGTGCCAGCAGCTGGTGGGGGGGAGACGGCACTGAAGCTTTCTTT. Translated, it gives CASSWWGGDGTEAFF.

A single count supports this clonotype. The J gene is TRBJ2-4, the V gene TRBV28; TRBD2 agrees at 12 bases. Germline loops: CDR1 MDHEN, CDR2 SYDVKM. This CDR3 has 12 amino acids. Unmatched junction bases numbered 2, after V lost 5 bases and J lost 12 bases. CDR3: CASSRTSGNQYF. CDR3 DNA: TGTGCCAGCAGTCGGACTAGCGGGAATCAGTACTTC.

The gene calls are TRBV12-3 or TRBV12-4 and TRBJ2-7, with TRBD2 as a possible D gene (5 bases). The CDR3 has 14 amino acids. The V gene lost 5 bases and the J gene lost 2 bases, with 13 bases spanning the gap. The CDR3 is CASSTRRVPYEQYF. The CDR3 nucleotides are TGTGCCAGCAGTACTCGGCGGGTACCCTACGAGCAGTACTTC.

Written as DNA, the CDR3 is TGTGCCAGCAGGAGGGGCTGGGCCACCGGGGAGCTGTTTTTT. Amino acid sequence: CASRRGWATGELFF. The J gene is TRBJ2-2, the V gene TRBV6-2 or TRBV6-3; D might be TRBD1 or TRBD2, each matching 5 bases. The germline V and J ends were trimmed by 6 bases and 4 bases, with 12 bases remaining between them. This CDR3 contains 14 residues. Germline CDR1 MNHEY, CDR2 SVGEGT.

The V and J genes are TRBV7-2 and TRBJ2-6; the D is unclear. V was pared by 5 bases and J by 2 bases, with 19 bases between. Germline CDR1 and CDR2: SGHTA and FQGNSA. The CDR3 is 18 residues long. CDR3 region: CASSPQWPSDPGANVLTF. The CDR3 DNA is TGTGCCAGCAGCCCCCAGTGGCCCAGTGACCCTGGGGCCAACGTCCTGACTTTC.

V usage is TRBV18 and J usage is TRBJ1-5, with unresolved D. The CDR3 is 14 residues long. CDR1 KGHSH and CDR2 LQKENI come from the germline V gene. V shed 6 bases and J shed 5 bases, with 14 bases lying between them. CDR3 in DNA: TGTGCCAGCTCTCTACAGAGGGAATATCAGCCCCAGCATTTT. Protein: CASSLQREYQPQHF.

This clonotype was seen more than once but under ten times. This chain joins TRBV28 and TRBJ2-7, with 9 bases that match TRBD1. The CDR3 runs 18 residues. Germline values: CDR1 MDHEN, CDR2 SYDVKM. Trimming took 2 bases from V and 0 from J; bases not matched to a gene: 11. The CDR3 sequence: CASSLVGTGPLSSYEQYF. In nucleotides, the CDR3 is TGTGCCAGCAGTTTAGTCGGGACAGGGCCTCTAAGCTCCTACGAGCAGTACTTC.

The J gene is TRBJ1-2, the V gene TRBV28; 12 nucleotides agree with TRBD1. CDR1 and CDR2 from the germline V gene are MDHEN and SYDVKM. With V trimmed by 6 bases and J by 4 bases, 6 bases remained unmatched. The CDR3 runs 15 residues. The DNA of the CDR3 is TGTGCCAGCAGACCGGGACAGGGGGCGGTCTATGGCTACACCTTC. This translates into CASRPGQGAVYGYTF.

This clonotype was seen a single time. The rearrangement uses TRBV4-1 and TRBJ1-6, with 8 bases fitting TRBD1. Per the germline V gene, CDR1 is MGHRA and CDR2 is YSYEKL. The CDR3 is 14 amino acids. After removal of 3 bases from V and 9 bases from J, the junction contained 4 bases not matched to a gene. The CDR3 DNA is TGCGCCAGCAGCCACGGACAGGGACCTTCACCCCTCCACTTT. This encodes CASSHGQGPSPLHF.

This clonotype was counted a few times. CDR3 in amino acids: CASSRDRNNEQFF. CDR3 nucleotide sequence: TGTGCCAGCAGCCGGGATCGCAACAATGAGCAGTTCTTC. This chain connects TRBV2 to TRBJ2-1, with D perhaps TRBD2 (5 bases). This CDR3 contains 13 residues. Germline V gives CDR1 SNHLY, CDR2 FYNNEI. Trimming removed 6 bases from V and 5 bases from J, with 11 bases in between.

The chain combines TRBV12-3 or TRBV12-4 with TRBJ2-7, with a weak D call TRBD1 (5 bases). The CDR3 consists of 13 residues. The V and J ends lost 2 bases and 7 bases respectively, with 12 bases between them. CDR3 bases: TGTGCCAGCAGTTTATTCCCAGGGATTGAGCAGTACTTC. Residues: CASSLFPGIEQYF.

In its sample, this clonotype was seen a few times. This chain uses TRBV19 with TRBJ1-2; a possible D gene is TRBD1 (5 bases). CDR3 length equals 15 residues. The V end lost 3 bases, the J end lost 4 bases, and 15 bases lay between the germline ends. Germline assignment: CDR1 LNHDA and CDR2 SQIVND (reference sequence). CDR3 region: CASSIGTGPSYGYTF. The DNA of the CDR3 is TGTGCCAGTAGTATCGGGACTGGCCCTAGCTATGGCTACACCTTC.

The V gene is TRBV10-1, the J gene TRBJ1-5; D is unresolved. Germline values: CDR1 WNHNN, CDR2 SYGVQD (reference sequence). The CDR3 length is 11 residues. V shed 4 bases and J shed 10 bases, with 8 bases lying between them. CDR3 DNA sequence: TGCGCCAGCAGTGGGGCCGTACCCCAGCATTTT. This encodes CASSGAVPQHF.

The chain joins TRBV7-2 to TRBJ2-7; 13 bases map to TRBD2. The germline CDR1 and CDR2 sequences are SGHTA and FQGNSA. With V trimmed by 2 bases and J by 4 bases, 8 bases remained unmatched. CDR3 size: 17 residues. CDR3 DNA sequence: TGTGCCAGCAGCTTACGGGGGACTAGCGGGAAGTCGTACGAGCAGTACTTC. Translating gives CASSLRGTSGKSYEQYF.

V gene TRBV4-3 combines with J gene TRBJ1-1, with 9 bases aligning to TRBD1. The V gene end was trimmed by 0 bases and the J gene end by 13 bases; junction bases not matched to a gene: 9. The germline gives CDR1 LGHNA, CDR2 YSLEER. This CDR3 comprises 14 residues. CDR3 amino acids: CASSQERRDRDVFF. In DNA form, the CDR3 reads TGCGCCAGCAGCCAAGAGCGCCGGGACAGGGACGTTTTCTTT.

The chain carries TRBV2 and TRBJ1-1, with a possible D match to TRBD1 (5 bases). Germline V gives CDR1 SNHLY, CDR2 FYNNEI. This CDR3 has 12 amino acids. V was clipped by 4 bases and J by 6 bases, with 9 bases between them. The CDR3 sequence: CASSGRQPEAFF. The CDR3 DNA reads TGTGCCAGCAGTGGACGACAGCCTGAAGCTTTCTTT.

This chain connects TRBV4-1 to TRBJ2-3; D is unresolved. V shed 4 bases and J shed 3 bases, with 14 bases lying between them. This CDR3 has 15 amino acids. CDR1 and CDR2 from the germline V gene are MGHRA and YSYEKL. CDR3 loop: CASSLLPVYTDTQYF. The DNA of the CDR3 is TGCGCCAGCAGCCTCCTCCCCGTTTATACAGATACGCAGTATTTT.